This TCR beta chain emerged from a study of CD8 T cells in Susac syndrome. The RNA input was about 0.45 to 1 ug, and it was reverse transcribed with random hexamers. immunoSEQ multiplex PCR amplified TCR beta CDR3 across 54 Vbeta, 13 Jbeta. A single record per CDR3 protein comes from TCRdb applying MiXCR to the immunoSEQ multiplex PCR reads. Of around 180,000 distinct CDR3 sequences listed, roughly 92% are singletons. TCR beta sequences were obtained from blood CD8+ and CD4+ T cells. The patients who served as multiple sclerosis controls were treatment-naive and had stable or active relapsing-remitting disease that fulfilled the revised McDonald criteria. The authors negatively isolated CD8+ and CD4+ T cells and FACS-enriched TEMRA cells. Between the trimmed V and J ends, which lost 2 bases and 2 bases, there was a span of 11 bases. The germline gives CDR1 DFQATT, CDR2 SNEGSKA (reference sequence). The CDR3 consists of 14 residues.

The chain joins TRBV20-1 to TRBJ2-3; weak D call: TRBD2 (6 bases). The receptor comes from a human donor with multiple sclerosis. The sequencing input was CD4+ T cells from PBMCs. The CDR3 loop reads CSARRSGYTDTQYF. CDR3 DNA: TGCAGTGCTAGACGTAGCGGATACACAGATACGCAGTATTTT.